This entry lists 24 T cell receptor beta chains sequenced from one sample in a study of shared clonotypes between healthy human individuals. Method: immunoSEQ multiplex PCR; TCRdb's copy keeps in-frame clones and lacks some. The repertoire holds 450,000 to 500,000 clones, with over 70% as singletons. The sample was PBMCs. All receptors come from a woman aged 40 to 50 in good health. Some clones in this sample may be carry-over from other donors' samples.

This rearrangement joins TRBV9 to TRBJ2-1, with D perhaps being TRBD1 or TRBD2 (7 bases each). The CDR3 has 15 amino acids. Per the germline V gene, CDR1 is SGDLS and CDR2 is YYNGEE. Trimming stripped 4 bases from V and 4 bases from J, with 15 bases between. The CDR3 region is CASSLGGGSYNEQFF. The CDR3 DNA follows: TGTGCCAGCAGCCTAGGGGGCGGGAGTTACAATGAGCAGTTCTTC.

The V call is TRBV29-1, the J call TRBJ2-1; D unresolved. The germline V gene has CDR1 SQVTM and CDR2 ANQGSEA. Trimming shortened V by 7 bases and J by 1 base, and 11 bases separated the two germline ends. The CDR3 runs to 13 residues. CDR3 bases: TGCAGCGCCGGAATGGGGTCCTACAATGAGCAGTTCTTC. Amino acid sequence: CSAGMGSYNEQFF.

The J gene is TRBJ2-1, the V gene TRBV6-6; tentative D call: TRBD2 (6 bases). With 8 bases removed from V and 9 bases from J, the gap between germline ends came to 20 bases. This CDR3 comprises 14 residues. The germline gives CDR1 MNHNY, CDR2 SVGAGI (reference sequence). CDR3 sequence (DNA): TGTGCCAGCCATAGCGGTGGGTCGTCCGCTGAGCAGTTCTTC. Protein product: CASHSGGSSAEQFF.

The gene calls are TRBV6-6 and TRBJ1-1, with D possibly TRBD1 on 5 matching bases. In germline, CDR1 is MNHNY, CDR2 SVGAGI (reference sequence). V lost 2 bases and J lost 5, with 12 bases in between. This CDR3 comprises 14 residues. DNA of the CDR3: TGTGCCAGCAGTTACGGGGGGATGCGGACTGAAGCTTTCTTT. This sequence encodes CASSYGGMRTEAFF.

Comments on this clone: Other DNA sequences within the sample encode an identical CDR3. J is TRBJ2-5 and V is TRBV5-1; a weak D match, TRBD1 (7 bases). V lost 3 bases and J 4 bases, leaving 10 bases between the germline ends. Germline V gives CDR1 SGHRS, CDR2 YFSETQ. This CDR3 contains 13 residues. CDR3 residues: CASSSQGGETQYF. The CDR3 bases are TGCGCCAGCAGCTCTCAGGGGGGAGAGACCCAGTACTTC.

The rearrangement joins TRBV5-1 to TRBJ1-4; D gene unclear. This CDR3 region has 15 residues. Trimming pared 0 bases from V and 7 bases from J, leaving 13 bases between. Germline V gives CDR1 SGHRS, CDR2 YFSETQ. CDR3 residues: CASSLEGRRIEKLFF. CDR3 nucleotide sequence: TGCGCCAGCAGCTTGGAGGGCAGGAGAATTGAAAAACTGTTTTTT.

As concerns this clone: Given a far larger clone just one base away, this is likely a sequencing read error. This chain uses TRBV28 with TRBJ2-5; tentative D call: TRBD2 (7 bases). This CDR3 has 16 residues. Germline V gives CDR1 MDHEN, CDR2 SYDVKM. V lost 5 bases and J lost 7, with 23 bases in between. Here the CDR3 DNA reads TGTGCCAGCAGTCCCAGTGGAGGTCCGGGGGGCGGGACCCAGTACTTC. Its translation: CASSPSGGPGGGTQYF.

Points on this clone: A far larger clone is only one base removed, so a read error is likely. The sample carries other DNA sequences with the same CDR3. The chain couples TRBV6-5 to TRBJ2-7; 8 bases are shared with TRBD2. The CDR3 extends over 15 amino acids. Germline lookup yields CDR1 MNHEY and CDR2 SVGAGI. The CDR3 DNA reads as TGTGCCAGCAGACCCCCAAGCGGGAGATCGCACGAGCAATACTTC. It codes for CASRPPSGRSHEQYF.

In regard to this clone: A read error is the likely source, as a far larger clone sits one nucleotide away. V and J are TRBV4-2 and TRBJ1-5; D is unclear. The CDR3 sequence is 15 residues long. The germline gives CDR1 LGHNA, CDR2 YNFKEQ. V was pared by 5 bases and J by 0 bases, with 11 bases between. The CDR3 is CASSLGVDSNQPQHF. The CDR3 nucleotides are TGTGCCAGCAGCTTAGGAGTAGATAGCAATCAGCCCCAGCATTTT.

This chain links TRBV11-2 with TRBJ1-1, with D unresolved. V gave up 0 bases and J gave up 5 bases, with 10 bases separating them. The CDR3 has 14 amino acids. Germline loops: CDR1 SGHAT, CDR2 FQNNGV. The CDR3 is CASSLDRLTTEAFF. CDR3 in DNA: TGTGCCAGCAGCTTAGATCGGCTGACAACTGAAGCTTTCTTT.

The V and J genes are TRBV5-1 and TRBJ1-4; TRBD1 might be the D (5 bases). The CDR3 has 17 amino acids. Germline V gene sequence: CDR1 SGHRS, CDR2 YFSETQ. Between the trimmed V and J ends, which lost 3 bases and 0 bases, there was a span of 15 bases. In DNA form, the CDR3 reads TGCGCCAGCAGCTATGGGACCGAAGGGGCAACTAATGAAAAACTGTTTTTT. Its protein is CASSYGTEGATNEKLFF.

CDR3 region: CASSFRVQGENTGELFF. The CDR3 DNA reads TGCGCCAGCAGCTTTCGAGTACAGGGGGAGAACACCGGGGAGCTGTTTTTT. V usage is TRBV5-1 and J usage is TRBJ2-2, with 8 bases identical to TRBD1. Per germline, CDR1 SGHRS and CDR2 YFSETQ. The CDR3 totals 17 residues. Trimming cost V 2 bases and J 1 base; bases outside gene matches: 7.

The chain combines TRBV7-9 with TRBJ2-1; 9 nucleotides align to TRBD1. V shed 5 bases and J 2 bases; nucleotides not matched to a gene: 7. The CDR3 runs 16 residues. Germline CDR1 is SEHNR and CDR2 is FQNEAQ (reference sequence). CDR3 loop: CASSRLRTGAYNEQFF. The CDR3 region has the DNA TGTGCCAGCAGCCGCCTAAGGACAGGGGCCTACAATGAGCAGTTCTTC.

This clone was recorded at least ten times. The chain is built from TRBV18 and TRBJ1-1, with D possibly TRBD1 on 5 matching bases. Trimming stripped 7 bases from V and 2 bases from J, with 11 bases between. Germline lookup yields CDR1 KGHSH and CDR2 LQKENI. This CDR3 spans 13 amino acids. Here the CDR3 DNA reads TGTGCCAGCTTTCCGACAGCTAACACTGAAGCTTTCTTT. Its protein product is CASFPTANTEAFF.

The chain has TRBV30 and TRBJ1-1; D not resolved. The CDR3 sequence is 14 residues long. Germline V gene sequence: CDR1 GTSNPN, CDR2 SVGIG (reference sequence). V dropped 3 bases and J dropped 2 bases, with 13 bases sitting between them. The CDR3 nucleotides read TGTGCCTGGAGAGCTAACATGCTAAACACTGAAGCTTTCTTT. Translation: CAWRANMLNTEAFF. Full variable domain (rest looked up from reference TRBV30 and TRBJ1-1): SQTIHQWPATLVQPVGSPLSLECTVEGTSNPNLYWYRQAAGRGLQLLFYSVGIGQISSEVPQNLSASRPQDRQFILSSKKLLLSDSGFYLCAWRANMLNTEAFFGQGTRLTVV.

The V and J genes are TRBV2 and TRBJ2-7; a weak D match, TRBD1 (6 bases). The CDR3 consists of 13 residues. The V end lost 4 bases, the J end lost 1 base, and 8 bases lay between the germline ends. The germline CDR1 and CDR2 sequences are SNHLY and FYNNEI. CDR3 amino acids: CASSGDISYEQYF. The CDR3 region has the DNA TGTGCCAGCAGTGGGGACATTTCCTACGAGCAGTACTTC.

About this clone: This specimen includes other DNA sequences encoding the same CDR3. The rearrangement uses TRBV10-3 and TRBJ1-2; perhaps TRBD1 as D (5 bases). The CDR3 runs to 13 residues. The ends were cut back, 0 bases at V and 4 bases at J, with 6 bases in the middle. Germline V gene data show CDR1 as ENHRY and CDR2 as SYGVKD. The CDR3 loop is CAISESGGYGYTF. The CDR3 nucleotides read TGTGCCATCAGTGAGTCCGGGGGCTATGGCTACACCTTC.

About this clone itself: Relative to the germline gene, one junction end is altered; a read error may explain this. V gene TRBV7-7 combines with J gene TRBJ2-1; 10 nucleotides agree with TRBD2. Germline loops: CDR1 SSHAT, CDR2 FNYEAQ (reference sequence). The CDR3 runs 18 residues. CDR3 bases: TGTGCTAGCAGCCCGACTAGCGGGTTTCATAGCTCCTACAATGAGCAGTTCTTC. Its translation: CASSPTSGFHSSYNEQFF.

The rearrangement uses TRBV25-1 and TRBJ1-3; no clear D gene. The ends were cut back, 2 bases at V and 4 bases at J, with 12 bases in the middle. Germline V gene sequence: CDR1 MGHDK, CDR2 SYGVNS. The length of the CDR3 is 15 residues. The CDR3 here is CASSEPSAGGNTIYF. The DNA for the CDR3 is TGTGCCAGCAGTGAACCCTCCGCAGGAGGAAACACCATATATTTT.

J is TRBJ2-1 and V is TRBV7-2; TRBD2 matches 13 bases. J was trimmed by 8 bases and V by 5 bases; bases with no gene match: 6. Germline V gene sequence: CDR1 SGHTA, CDR2 FQGNSA. The CDR3 runs to 15 residues. In nucleotides, the CDR3 is TGTGCCAGCAGCCCACAAGGACTAGCGGGAGATGAGCAGTTCTTC. It translates to CASSPQGLAGDEQFF. Supplemented by reference TRBV7-2 and TRBJ2-1, the full variable domain reads GAGVSQSPSNKVTEKGKDVELRCDPISGHTALYWYRQSLGQGLEFLIYFQGNSAPDKSGLPSDRFSAERTGGSVSTLTIQRTQQEDSAVYLCASSPQGLAGDEQFFGPGTRLTVL.

This clone was seen a single time. The rearrangement joins TRBV11-2 to TRBJ1-3, with a tentative D call TRBD1 (5 bases). Germline lookup yields CDR1 SGHAT and CDR2 FQNNGV. This CDR3 is built from 15 residues. Between the trimmed V and J ends, which lost 8 bases and 4 bases, there was a span of 18 bases. In DNA form, the CDR3 reads TGTGCCAGCGGACGGGCCGGGGCACCCGGAAACACCATATATTTT. Amino acids: CASGRAGAPGNTIYF.

V usage is TRBV6-6 and J usage is TRBJ2-7; 8 positions agree with TRBD2. The J segment lost 2 bases and the V segment lost 5 bases, leaving 8 bases of the junction unmatched. Germline V gene sequence: CDR1 MNHNY, CDR2 SVGAGI (reference sequence). The CDR3 is 15 residues long. In DNA form, the CDR3 reads TGTGCCAGCAGTGGTCCGGGAGGGTTAACCTACGAGCAGTACTTC. It translates to CASSGPGGLTYEQYF.

CDR3 in DNA: TGTGCCAGCAGCCCCCGGGGGGGCCCCAGGCCGTGGGAGCAGTACTTC. Translated, it gives CASSPRGGPRPWEQYF. This chain connects TRBV7-9 to TRBJ2-7; 8 bases map to TRBD2. Germline values: CDR1 SEHNR, CDR2 FQNEAQ (reference sequence). V lost 5 bases, J lost 7 bases, and 16 bases stayed unmatched. The CDR3 contains 16 residues.

A remark on this clone: A far larger clone is one nucleotide away, so this likely arose from a read error. This sample includes further DNA sequences coding for the same CDR3. This chain joins TRBV10-3 and TRBJ1-5; D possibly corresponds to TRBD1 (5 bases). The germline V gene encodes CDR1 ENHRY and CDR2 SYGVKD. V lost 0 bases and J 5 bases, leaving 17 bases between the germline ends. This CDR3 contains 17 residues. In DNA, the CDR3 is TGTGCCATCAGTGAGTCGGGTGTAGGGGCCATGGATCAGCCCCAGCATTTT. Its protein is CAISESGVGAMDQPQHF.